The T cell receptor beta chain described here comes from a study of cytomegalovirus exposure and HLA in healthy donors. Study results and caveats: Rates of TCR association differed by HLA locus in a later analysis, with DRB1 highest and HLA-C lowest.

The PCR had 60 Vbeta and 13 Jbeta primers. Data came from immunoSEQ multiplex PCR; TCRdb stores just in-frame clones and leaves some out. The data contain hundreds of thousands of clones, about 80% of them singletons. The CDR3 runs 16 residues. Trimming pared 4 bases from V and 1 base from J, leaving 16 bases between. Germline CDR1 and CDR2: WSHSY and SAAADI. Remarks on this clone: Its antigen remains unknown.

The chain links TRBV10-2 to TRBJ1-2, with a tentative D call TRBD1 (5 bases). The clonotype originates from a woman aged 55-70 years in good health and CMV-seropositive. The sample was PBMCs. The CDR3 region has the DNA TGCGCCAGCAGTGCCCCGGACACCTCACTTAACTATGGCTACACCTTC. The encoded protein is CASSAPDTSLNYGYTF.